The present entry profiles one T cell receptor (beta chain) with its context. Its antigen is still unknown. This sample was included in a study of T cell responses to AZD1222 COVID-19 vaccine. Notes on the study in general: Breadth and depth of Spike-specific TCRs rose after two AZD1222 doses. Nearly half of unique spike-specific TCRs reportedly avoided B.1.351 and B.1.1.7 mutated regions. Mapped onto spike, vaccine-associated CD4 TCRs spanned it and were dominant at 160-218 and 743-854. The peak T cell response came first, and repertoires were sampled only after it.

TCRdb's copy holds only in-frame clones and misses some; the assay was immunoSEQ multiplex PCR. Of around 150,000 clones in the sample, roughly 90% were seen once. The sequence was obtained from an adult who received the AZD1222 COVID-19 vaccine. The input for sequencing was peripheral blood, taken 28 days after the second AZD1222 dose.

The CDR3 nucleotides read TGTGCCAGCAGTCCACGACAGGGTTATAATGAAAAACTGTTTTTT. It specifies CASSPRQGYNEKLFF. The gene calls are TRBV28 and TRBJ1-4; 7 bases map to TRBD1. V dropped 5 bases and J dropped 4; count of bases not matched to a gene: 7. In germline, CDR1 is MDHEN, CDR2 SYDVKM. This CDR3 is 15 amino acids long.